These T cell receptor beta chains were read from a single sample in a study of T cell changes during pregnancy in multiple sclerosis. Clones were read by immunoSEQ multiplex PCR, and TCRdb kept only the in-frame ones, dropping some. The sample records 40,000 to 60,000 clones, around 90% being singletons. The specimen was CD4+ T cells from peripheral blood mononuclear cells, collected before pregnancy. The receptors shown here come from a female donor with multiple sclerosis, enrolled in a pregnancy study. CDR3s include the opening cysteine and the closing phenylalanine or tryptophan. D genes are given only for firm matches. Size is omitted from some rows. Given values are once, few, many or a class for expanded clones.

CDR3 length,clone size,V gene,J gene,D gene,CDR3 DNA,CDR3 protein
15,.,TRBV7-3,TRBJ2-2,TRBD1,TGTGCCAGCAGCCCGGACAGGGCGAACACCGGGGAGCTGTTTTTT,CASSPDRANTGELFF
14,.,TRBV7-8,TRBJ2-5,TRBD1,TGTGCCAGCAGCAGTACTGGACAGGGGGAGACCCAGTACTTC,CASSSTGQGETQYF
15,.,TRBV7-2,TRBJ1-2,.,TGTGCCAGCAGCTTAGGATCTAGGACAGCCTACGGCTACACCTTC,CASSLGSRTAYGYTF
14,.,TRBV7-8,TRBJ1-2,.,TGTGCCAGCAGCTCCACCCAGACAGCCTATGGCTACACCTTC,CASSSTQTAYGYTF
19,once,TRBV4-1,TRBJ2-4,TRBD2,TGCGCCAGCAGCCAAGAGGGGGGGTGGCTAGCTAGTGCCAAAAACATTCAGTACTTC,CASSQEGGWLASAKNIQYF
16,.,TRBV27,TRBJ2-1,TRBD2,TGTGCCAGCAGTTTATCGAGACTAGCGGCCTACAATGAGCAGTTCTTC,CASSLSRLAAYNEQFF
13,.,TRBV6-5,TRBJ2-5,.,TGTGCCAGCAGTTCTTTCTCAGCGGAGACCCAGTACTTC,CASSSFSAETQYF
13,.,TRBV4-1,TRBJ2-1,.,TGCGCCAGCAGCCAAGCTCACGGGGAACGGCAGTTCTTC,CASSQAHGERQFF
12,.,TRBV5-6,TRBJ2-3,.,TGTGCCAGCAGCTTGGCTCCAGATACGCAGTATTTT,CASSLAPDTQYF
16,.,TRBV27,TRBJ2-7,TRBD1,TGTGCCAGCAGTCCCACTCTACAGGGGGGTCTCTACGAGCAGTACTTC,CASSPTLQGGLYEQYF
16,.,TRBV7-9,TRBJ2-1,TRBD2,TGTGCCAGCAGCCCCTCAGGACTAGCGGGACGCAATGAGCAGTTCTTC,CASSPSGLAGRNEQFF
12,.,TRBV5-1,TRBJ1-3,.,TGCGCCAGCAGCCGCGATGGAAACACCATATATTTT,CASSRDGNTIYF
19,.,TRBV4-3,TRBJ2-7,.,TGCGCCAGCAGCCAAGAGAACCGCGGGGGCGTCGGAAGGGGACGGGAGCAGTACTTC,CASSQENRGGVGRGREQYF
14,.,TRBV5-1,TRBJ2-2,.,TGCGCCAGCAAAGCAGGGGGGCACACCGGGGAGCTGTTTTTT,CASKAGGHTGELFF
17,.,TRBV4-1,TRBJ2-7,.,TGCGCCAGCAGCCACACCCCGACAGGATCTAGCTCCTACGAGCAGTACTTC,CASSHTPTGSSSYEQYF
11,.,TRBV7-9,TRBJ2-7,.,TGTGCCAGCAGCTCAGGGATCGAGCAGTACTTC,CASSSGIEQYF
12,.,TRBV18,TRBJ2-7,.,TGTGCCAGCGGACTGGACTCCTACGAGCAGTACTTC,CASGLDSYEQYF
14,.,TRBV14,TRBJ2-5,TRBD2,TGTGCCAGCAGCCAAGCGGGAGGTAGGGAGACCCAGTACTTC,CASSQAGGRETQYF